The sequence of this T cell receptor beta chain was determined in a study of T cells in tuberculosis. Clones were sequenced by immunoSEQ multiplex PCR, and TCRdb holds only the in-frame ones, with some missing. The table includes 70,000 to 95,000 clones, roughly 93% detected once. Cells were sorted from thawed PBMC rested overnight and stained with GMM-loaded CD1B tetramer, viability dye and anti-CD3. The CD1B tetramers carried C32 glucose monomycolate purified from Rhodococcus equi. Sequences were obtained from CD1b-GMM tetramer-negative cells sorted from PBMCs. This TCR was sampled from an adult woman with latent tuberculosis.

CDR3 in amino acids: CASSYRQDSSYGYTF. CDR3 DNA: TGTGCCAGCAGTTACCGACAAGATTCCAGCTATGGCTACACCTTC. This chain links TRBV6-6 with TRBJ1-2; D call uncertain. The V and J ends lost 2 bases and 4 bases respectively, with 14 bases between them. CDR1 is MNHNY, CDR2 SVGAGI, per germline (reference sequence). This CDR3 spans 15 amino acids.